This T cell receptor beta chain was sequenced during a study of blood T cell repertoires in COVID-19. The wider study: Acute and convalescent COVID-19 specimens originated in the United States, Italy and Spain. The analysed material was cDNA or gDNA that came from T cells, B-cell-depleted T cells, or PBMCs.

In the original analysis: Counts of nucleated cells, estimated from reference gene primer amplification, were obtained. Clones were read by immunoSEQ multiplex PCR, and TCRdb kept only the in-frame ones, dropping some. V and J calls and clone size are copied from that table; D and trimming were computed from the DNA. The sample gives roughly 150,000 clones, about 87% of which show up once; under 3% is in the top ten. The V segment lost 5 bases and the J segment 6 bases; nucleotides outside the gene matches: 3. This CDR3 region has 12 residues. In germline, CDR1 is MNHNY, CDR2 SVGAGI (reference sequence). Enrolment of Seattle patients took place during active infection, and they were followed longitudinally.

The chain is built from TRBV6-6 and TRBJ1-2; 7 positions agree with TRBD1. What was sequenced was peripheral blood. The TCR was taken from a woman older than 75 with COVID-19, enrolled during active disease. The CDR3 is CASSRDRDGYTF. The CDR3, as DNA: TGTGCCAGCAGTAGAGACAGGGATGGCTACACCTTC.